The clone carrying this TCR beta chain was seen a handful of times. Every patient was affected by relapse after autologous stem cell transplantation, while exposure to brentuximab vedotin was not uniform. This entry comes from a study of PD-1 blockade in classical Hodgkin lymphoma. Germline-derived CDR1 and CDR2 are MDHEN and SYDVKM. The CDR3 has 13 residues. The ends were cut back, 3 bases at V and 5 bases at J, with 10 bases in the middle. Method: immunoSEQ multiplex PCR; TCRdb's copy keeps in-frame clones and lacks some. The sample yields about 86,000 clones, roughly 89% seen once. This chain joins TRBV28 and TRBJ2-5; TRBD1 or TRBD2 may be the D gene (6 bases each). The sample was peripheral blood mononuclear cells (PBMCs), taken before the second cycle of nivolumab. This receptor was identified in a human donor with classical Hodgkin lymphoma. DNA for the CDR3: TGTGCCAGCAGTTTCCGAGGGGGGGAGACCCAGTACTTC. Residues: CASSFRGGETQYF.